Below, one TCR beta chain is given with its context. This CDR3 is built from 20 residues. The V and J ends lost 2 bases and 2 bases respectively, with 27 bases between them. The record originates from a study of OX40 agonist ivuxolimab in advanced cancers. Here immunoSEQ multiplex PCR was the method, and the copy in TCRdb shows in-frame clones only, minus some. The table includes about 88,000 clones, approximately 85% detected once. The sample here was CD4+ or CD8+ T cells sorted from blood, taken in a trial of the OX40 agonist ivuxolimab. The receptor was derived from an adult with an advanced solid tumor such as melanoma, head and neck, liver or kidney cancer. The J gene is TRBJ2-3, the V gene TRBV5-3; D is possibly TRBD2 (6 bases). TRBV5-3 is marked as an open reading frame, function uncertain. The CDR3 DNA is TGTGCCAGAAGCTTCTTCTACGTCCCGGGAGACAGCGCCTACACAGATACGCAGTATTTT. Translating it yields CARSFFYVPGDSAYTDTQYF.